This T cell receptor (beta chain) was sequenced in a study of blood T cell repertoires in COVID-19. At the level of the study: Acute-phase and convalescent COVID-19 samples originated in the United States, Italy and Spain. T cells, B-cell-depleted T cells, or PBMCs supplied cDNA or gDNA.

This CDR3 comprises 15 residues. The V end lost 2 bases, the J end lost 3 bases, and 12 bases lay between the germline ends. CDR1 is SGHRS and CDR2 is YFSETQ in the germline V gene. Authors' methods: Reference gene primer amplification yielded estimated nucleated cell counts. This table comes from immunoSEQ multiplex PCR, and its TCRdb copy is limited to in-frame clones, with some not included. V, J and clone size are those of that table, while D and trimming were read from the DNA. The data hold 380,000 or so clones, with roughly 90% observed a single time. This TCR was recovered from a man aged 35 to 55 with acute or convalescent COVID-19. The rearrangement links TRBV5-1 to TRBJ2-1, with D unresolved. The sequencing sample was made of peripheral blood. The CDR3 loop reads CASSFWQDNYNEQFF. Written as DNA, the CDR3 is TGCGCCAGCAGCTTTTGGCAGGATAACTACAATGAGCAGTTCTTC.